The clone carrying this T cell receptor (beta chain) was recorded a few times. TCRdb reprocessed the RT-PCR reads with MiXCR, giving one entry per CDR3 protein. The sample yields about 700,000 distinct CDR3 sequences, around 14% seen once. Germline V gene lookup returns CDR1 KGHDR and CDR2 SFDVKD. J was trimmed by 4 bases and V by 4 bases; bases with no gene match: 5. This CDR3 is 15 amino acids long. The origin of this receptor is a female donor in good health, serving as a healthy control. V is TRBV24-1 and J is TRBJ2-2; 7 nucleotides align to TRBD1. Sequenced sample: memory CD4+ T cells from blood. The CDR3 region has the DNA TGTGCCACCAGTGAATACAGGGGTGGCACCGGGGAGCTGTTTTTT. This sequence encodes CATSEYRGGTGELFF.